This entry lists 5 T cell receptor beta chains sequenced from one sample in a study of T cells expressing NK-cell markers. TCRdb reprocessed the 5' RACE reads, keeping one entry per CDR3 protein, no DNA. This sample's table reports 350,000 to 400,000 distinct CDR3 sequences. The sample taken for sequencing was blood T cells: a sorted CD56 or NKG2C T cell subset, CD4+ or CD8+ T cells, or bulk PBMC T cells (not recorded which). All receptors derive from a woman between 45 and 65 years old in good health.

The chain carries TRBV10-2 and TRBJ2-7. The CDR3 is made up of 11 amino acids. Germline V lookup: CDR1 WSHSY, CDR2 SAAADI. The CDR3 protein is CASASSYEQYF.

The V gene is TRBV5-1, the J gene TRBJ1-3; TCRdb's D call, TRBD1, is unchecked because there is no DNA. This CDR3 is built from 15 residues. In germline, CDR1 is SGHRS, CDR2 YFSETQ. CDR3 residues: CASSLEGIQGATIYF.

The chain carries TRBV29-1 and TRBJ1-2. Per the germline V gene, CDR1 is SQVTM and CDR2 is ANQGSEA. The CDR3 is made up of 14 amino acids. CDR3: CSVPRQLANYGYTF.

The chain has TRBV2 and TRBJ2-1; TCRdb lists TRBD2, though no DNA is available to test this call. The CDR3 extends over 12 amino acids. CDR1 SNHLY and CDR2 FYNNEI come from the germline V gene. The CDR3 loop reads CASSTSVGEQFF. The full variable domain, rest sourced from reference TRBV2 and TRBJ2-1, is EPEVTQTPSHQVTQMGQEVILRCVPISNHLYFYWYRQILGQKVEFLVSFYNNEISEKSEIFDDQFSVERPDGSNFTLKIRSTKLEDSAMYFCASSTSVGEQFFGPGTRLTVL.

The chain couples TRBV5-1 to TRBJ2-1; TCRdb calls TRBD2, which cannot be checked without DNA. The CDR3 contains 14 residues. The germline CDR1 and CDR2 sequences are SGHRS and YFSETQ. CDR3 region: CASSLAGTSRRQFF.